Included here is one T cell receptor (beta chain) sequence, with context. The antigen is undetermined. Read sequence stops 3 residues before the CDR3 end, and the germline J gene provides the missing end. The sample belongs to a study of T cell clonality in common variable immunodeficiency. Study results and limitations: In common variable immunodeficiency, TCR beta chains reportedly carried fewer deletions and N-nucleotide insertions. Links between repertoire features and CVID complications were heterogeneity-limited.

The method was immunoSEQ multiplex PCR; TCRdb's version includes in-frame clones alone and lacks a portion of them. The profile covers some 30,000 clones, none occurring a single time. The CDR3 consists of 14 residues. V trimming: 8 bases; J trimming: 6 bases; junction bases outside the gene matches: 10. Germline CDR1 SNHLY, CDR2 FYNNEI. Heparinized whole blood, roughly 4.5 to 8 ml, came from each donor. The chain carries TRBV2 and TRBJ1-3; 7 bases fit TRBD1. The source material was peripheral blood mononuclear cells. This TCR was recovered from a human donor with common variable immunodeficiency. CDR3 DNA (partial): TGTGCCAGCCAAAGTGACAGGGCCTTAAACACC. Protein product: CASQSDRALNT. The entire CDR3 reads CASQSDRALNTIYF.